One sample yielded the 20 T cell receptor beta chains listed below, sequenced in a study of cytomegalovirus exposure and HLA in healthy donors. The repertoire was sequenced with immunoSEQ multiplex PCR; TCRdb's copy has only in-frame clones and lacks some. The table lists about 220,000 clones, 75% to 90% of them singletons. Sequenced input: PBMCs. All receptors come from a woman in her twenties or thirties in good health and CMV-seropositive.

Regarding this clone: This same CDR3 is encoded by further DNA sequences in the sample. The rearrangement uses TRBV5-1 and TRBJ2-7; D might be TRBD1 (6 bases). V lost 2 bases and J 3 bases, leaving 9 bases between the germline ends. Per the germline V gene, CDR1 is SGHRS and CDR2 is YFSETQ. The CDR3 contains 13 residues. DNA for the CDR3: TGCGCCAGCAGCTTAGTAGGGGGCTACGAGCAGTACTTC. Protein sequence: CASSLVGGYEQYF.

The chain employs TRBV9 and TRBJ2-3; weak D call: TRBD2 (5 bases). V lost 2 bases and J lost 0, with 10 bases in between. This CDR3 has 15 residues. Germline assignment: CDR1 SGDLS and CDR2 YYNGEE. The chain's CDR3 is CASSVGRASTDTQYF. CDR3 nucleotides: TGTGCCAGCAGCGTTGGGCGGGCTAGCACAGATACGCAGTATTTT.

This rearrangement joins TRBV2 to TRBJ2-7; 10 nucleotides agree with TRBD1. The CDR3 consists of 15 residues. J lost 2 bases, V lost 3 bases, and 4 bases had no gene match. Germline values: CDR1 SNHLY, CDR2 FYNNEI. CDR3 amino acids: CASSEGQGRTYEQYF. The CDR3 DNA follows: TGTGCCAGCAGTGAGGGACAGGGGCGCACCTACGAGCAGTACTTC.

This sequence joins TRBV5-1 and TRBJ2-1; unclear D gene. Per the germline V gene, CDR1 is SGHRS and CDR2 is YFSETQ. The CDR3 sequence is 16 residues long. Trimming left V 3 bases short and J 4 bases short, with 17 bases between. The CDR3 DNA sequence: TGCGCCAGCAGCTGGCCCACTGCCGCATCGTACAATGAGCAGTTCTTC. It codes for CASSWPTAASYNEQFF. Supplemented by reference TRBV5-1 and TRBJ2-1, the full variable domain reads KAGVTQTPRYLIKTRGQQVTLSCSPISGHRSVSWYQQTPGQGLQFLFEYFSETQRNKGNFPGRFSGRQFSNSRSEMNVSTLELGDSALYLCASSWPTAASYNEQFFGPGTRLTVL.

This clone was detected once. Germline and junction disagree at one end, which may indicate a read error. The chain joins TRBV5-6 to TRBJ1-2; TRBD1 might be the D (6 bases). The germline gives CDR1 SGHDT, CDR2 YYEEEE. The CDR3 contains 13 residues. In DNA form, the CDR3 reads TGTGCCAGCAGCTTGGGACAGGAAAGAGGATTGGCCTTC. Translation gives CASSLGQERGLAF.

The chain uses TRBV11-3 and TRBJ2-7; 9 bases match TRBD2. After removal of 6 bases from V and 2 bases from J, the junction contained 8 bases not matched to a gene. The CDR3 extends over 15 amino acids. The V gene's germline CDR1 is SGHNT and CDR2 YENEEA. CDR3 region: CASSHKTSGTYEQYF. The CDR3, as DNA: TGTGCCAGCAGTCATAAGACTAGCGGAACCTACGAGCAGTACTTC.

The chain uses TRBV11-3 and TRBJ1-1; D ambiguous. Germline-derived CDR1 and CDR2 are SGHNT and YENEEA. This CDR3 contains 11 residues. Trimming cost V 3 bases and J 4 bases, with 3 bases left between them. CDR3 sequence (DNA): TGTGCCAGCAGCTTTGGCACTGAAGCTTTCTTT. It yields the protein CASSFGTEAFF.

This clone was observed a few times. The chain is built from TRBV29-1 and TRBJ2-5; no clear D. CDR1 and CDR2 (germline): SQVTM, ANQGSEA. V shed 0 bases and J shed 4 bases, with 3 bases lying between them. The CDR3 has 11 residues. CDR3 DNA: TGCAGCGTTGAAGATCCAGAGACCCAGTACTTC. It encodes CSVEDPETQYF.

This chain's CDR3 is CASRNDGANTEAFF. CDR3 DNA sequence: TGTGCCAGCAGGAACGACGGGGCGAACACTGAAGCTTTCTTT. V is TRBV2 and J is TRBJ1-1, with D possibly matching TRBD1 (5 bases). Trimming stripped 6 bases from V and 1 base from J, with 12 bases between. The CDR3 length is 14 residues. CDR1 and CDR2 (germline): SNHLY, FYNNEI.

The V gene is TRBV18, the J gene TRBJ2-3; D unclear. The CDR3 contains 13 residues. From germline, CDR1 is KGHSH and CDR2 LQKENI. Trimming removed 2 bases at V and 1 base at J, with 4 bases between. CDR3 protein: CASSPGGTDTQYF. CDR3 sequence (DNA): TGTGCCAGCTCACCAGGCGGCACAGATACGCAGTATTTT.

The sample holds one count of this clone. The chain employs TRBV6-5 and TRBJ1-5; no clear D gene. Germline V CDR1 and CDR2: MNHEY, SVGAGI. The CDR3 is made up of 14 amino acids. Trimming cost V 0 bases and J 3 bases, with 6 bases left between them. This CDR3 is CASSYSINNQPQHF. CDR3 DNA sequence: TGTGCCAGCAGTTACTCGATAAACAATCAGCCCCAGCATTTT.

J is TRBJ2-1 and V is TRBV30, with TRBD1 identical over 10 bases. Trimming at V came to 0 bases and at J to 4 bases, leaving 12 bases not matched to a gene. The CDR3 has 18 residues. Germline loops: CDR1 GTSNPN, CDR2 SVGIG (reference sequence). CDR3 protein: CAWSVLFPRDRGYNEQFF. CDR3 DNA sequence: TGTGCCTGGAGTGTTCTTTTCCCCCGGGACAGGGGTTACAATGAGCAGTTCTTC.

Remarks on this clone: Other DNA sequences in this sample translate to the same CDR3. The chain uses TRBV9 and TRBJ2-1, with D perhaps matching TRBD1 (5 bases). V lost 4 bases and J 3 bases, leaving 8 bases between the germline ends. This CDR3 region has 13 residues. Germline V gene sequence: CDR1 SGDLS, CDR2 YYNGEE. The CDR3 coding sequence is TGTGCCAGCAGCTGGGGCCTCTACAATGAGCAGTTCTTC. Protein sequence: CASSWGLYNEQFF.

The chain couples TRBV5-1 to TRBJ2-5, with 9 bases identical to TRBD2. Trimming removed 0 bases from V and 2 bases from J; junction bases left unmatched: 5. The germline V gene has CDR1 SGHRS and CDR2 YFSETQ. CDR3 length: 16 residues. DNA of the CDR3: TGCGCCAGCAGCTTGGGATCTAGCGGGATTCAAGAGACCCAGTACTTC. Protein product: CASSLGSSGIQETQYF.

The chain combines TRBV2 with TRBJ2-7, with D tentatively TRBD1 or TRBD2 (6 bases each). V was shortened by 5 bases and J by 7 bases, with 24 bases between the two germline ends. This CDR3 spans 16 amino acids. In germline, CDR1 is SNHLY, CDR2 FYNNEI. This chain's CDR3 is CASSMEGSRGVGEQYF. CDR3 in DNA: TGTGCCAGCAGTATGGAGGGTAGCAGGGGAGTCGGTGAGCAGTACTTC.

The CDR3 DNA reads as TGTGCCAGCAGCTTAGGGTCCCGGGGGGCGGTGAACAATGAGCAGTTCTTC. It specifies CASSLGSRGAVNNEQFF. This chain uses TRBV7-2 with TRBJ2-1; tentative D call: TRBD2 (7 bases). Trimming left V 1 base short and J 5 bases short, with 18 bases between. This CDR3 has 17 amino acids. CDR1 and CDR2 (germline): SGHTA, FQGNSA.

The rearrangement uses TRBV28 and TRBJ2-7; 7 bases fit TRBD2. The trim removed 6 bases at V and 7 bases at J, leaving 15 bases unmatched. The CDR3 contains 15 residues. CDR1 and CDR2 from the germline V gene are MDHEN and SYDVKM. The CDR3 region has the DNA TGTGCCAGCAGCCCCTACGGGACTACGCGGGAAGAGCAGTACTTC. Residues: CASSPYGTTREEQYF.

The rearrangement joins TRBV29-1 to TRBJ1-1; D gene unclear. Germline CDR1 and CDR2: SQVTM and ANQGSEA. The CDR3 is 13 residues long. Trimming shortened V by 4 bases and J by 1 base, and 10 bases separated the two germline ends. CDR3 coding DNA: TGCAGCGTTGGGCCGGCCCCGAACACTGAAGCTTTCTTT. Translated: CSVGPAPNTEAFF.

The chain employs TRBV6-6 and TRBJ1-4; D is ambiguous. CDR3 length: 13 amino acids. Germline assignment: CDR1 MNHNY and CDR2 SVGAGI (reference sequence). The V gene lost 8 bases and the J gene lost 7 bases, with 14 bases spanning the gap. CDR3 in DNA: TGTGCCAGCTCGGACGGGAAGATTGAAAAACTGTTTTTT. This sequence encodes CASSDGKIEKLFF.

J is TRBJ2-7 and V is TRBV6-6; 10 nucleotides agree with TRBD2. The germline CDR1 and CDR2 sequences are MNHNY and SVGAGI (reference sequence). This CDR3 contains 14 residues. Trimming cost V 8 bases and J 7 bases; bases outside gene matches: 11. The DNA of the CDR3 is TGTGCCAGCGTGGACTCAAGCGGGAGGGATGAGCAGTACTTC. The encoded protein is CASVDSSGRDEQYF.